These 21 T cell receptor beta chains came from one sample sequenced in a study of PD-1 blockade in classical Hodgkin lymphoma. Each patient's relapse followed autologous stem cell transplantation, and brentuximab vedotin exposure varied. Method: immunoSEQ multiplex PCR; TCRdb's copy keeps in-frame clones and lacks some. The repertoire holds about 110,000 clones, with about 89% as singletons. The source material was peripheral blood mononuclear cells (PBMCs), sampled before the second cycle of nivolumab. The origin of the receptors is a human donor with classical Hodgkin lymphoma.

This chain's CDR3 is CASSSHTNTGELFF. Here the CDR3 DNA reads TGTGCCAGCAGTTCCCATACGAACACCGGGGAGCTGTTTTTT. The rearrangement joins TRBV6-5 to TRBJ2-2; D not certain. Looked up from germline, CDR1 is MNHEY and CDR2 is SVGAGI. The CDR3 has 14 residues. V was clipped by 4 bases and J by 0 bases, with 6 bases between them.

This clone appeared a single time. The CDR3 spells CASSQEALGSGRRNEQYF. The CDR3 bases are TGTGCCAGCAGCCAAGAGGCCTTGGGGAGCGGGAGAAGGAACGAGCAGTACTTC. This chain links TRBV14 with TRBJ2-7; 8 bases are a match to TRBD2. The CDR3 spans 18 residues. V trimming: 0 bases; J trimming: 5 bases; junction bases outside the gene matches: 15. Germline V gives CDR1 SGHDN, CDR2 FVKESK.

CDR3 loop: CASSQIAQGADTQYF. CDR3 sequence (DNA): TGTGCCAGCAGCCAGATCGCCCAGGGGGCAGATACGCAGTATTTT. This chain connects TRBV14 to TRBJ2-3, with 7 bases matching TRBD1. The junction had 7 bases not matched to a gene; V was cut back by 3 bases and J by 4 bases. CDR1 is SGHDN, CDR2 FVKESK, per germline. The CDR3 loop spans 15 amino acids.

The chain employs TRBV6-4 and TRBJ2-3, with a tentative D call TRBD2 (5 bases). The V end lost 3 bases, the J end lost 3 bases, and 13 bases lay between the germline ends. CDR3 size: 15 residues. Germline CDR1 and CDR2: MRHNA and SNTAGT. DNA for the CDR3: TGTGCCAGCAGTGAAGAGGGCTTGGGTACAGATACGCAGTATTTT. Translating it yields CASSEEGLGTDTQYF.

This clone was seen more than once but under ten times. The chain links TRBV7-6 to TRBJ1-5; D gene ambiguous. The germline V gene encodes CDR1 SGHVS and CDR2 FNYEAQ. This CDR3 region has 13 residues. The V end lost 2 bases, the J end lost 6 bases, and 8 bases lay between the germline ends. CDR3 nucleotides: TGTGCCAGCAGCTTACACCGCGGTCAGCCCCAGCATTTT. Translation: CASSLHRGQPQHF.

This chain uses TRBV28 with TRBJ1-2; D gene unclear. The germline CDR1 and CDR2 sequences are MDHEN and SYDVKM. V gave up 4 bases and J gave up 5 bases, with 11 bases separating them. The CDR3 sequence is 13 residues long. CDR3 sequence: CASSSQAAYGYTF. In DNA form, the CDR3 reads TGTGCCAGCAGTTCGCAGGCAGCGTATGGCTACACCTTC.

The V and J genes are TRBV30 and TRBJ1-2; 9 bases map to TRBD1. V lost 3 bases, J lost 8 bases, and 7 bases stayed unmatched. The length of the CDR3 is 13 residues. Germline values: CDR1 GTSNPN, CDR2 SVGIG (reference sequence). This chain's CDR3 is CAWSLQGARGYTF. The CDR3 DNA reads TGTGCCTGGAGCCTACAGGGGGCGAGGGGCTACACCTTC. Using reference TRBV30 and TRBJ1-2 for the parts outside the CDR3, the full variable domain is SQTIHQWPATLVQPVGSPLSLECTVEGTSNPNLYWYRQAAGRGLQLLFYSVGIGQISSEVPQNLSASRPQDRQFILSSKKLLLSDSGFYLCAWSLQGARGYTFGSGTRLTVV.

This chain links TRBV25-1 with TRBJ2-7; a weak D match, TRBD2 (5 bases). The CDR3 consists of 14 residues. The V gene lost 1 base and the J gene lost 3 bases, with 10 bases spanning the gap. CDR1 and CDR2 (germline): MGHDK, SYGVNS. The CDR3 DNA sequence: TGTGCCAGCAGTGAATCGGGAAGACACTACGAGCAGTACTTC. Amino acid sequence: CASSESGRHYEQYF.

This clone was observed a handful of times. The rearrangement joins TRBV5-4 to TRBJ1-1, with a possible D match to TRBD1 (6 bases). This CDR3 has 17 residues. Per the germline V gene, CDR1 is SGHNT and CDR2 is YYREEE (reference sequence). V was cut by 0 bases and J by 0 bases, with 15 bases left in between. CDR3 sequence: CASSLEGRGRMNTEAFF. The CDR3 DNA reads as TGTGCCAGCAGCTTGGAGGGCAGGGGAAGAATGAACACTGAAGCTTTCTTT.

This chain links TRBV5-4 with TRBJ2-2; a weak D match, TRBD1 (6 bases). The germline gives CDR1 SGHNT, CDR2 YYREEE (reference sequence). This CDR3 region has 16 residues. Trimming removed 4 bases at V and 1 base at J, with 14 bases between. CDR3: CASSGGHYKNTGELFF. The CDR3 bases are TGTGCCAGCAGCGGGGGCCACTACAAGAACACCGGGGAGCTGTTTTTT.

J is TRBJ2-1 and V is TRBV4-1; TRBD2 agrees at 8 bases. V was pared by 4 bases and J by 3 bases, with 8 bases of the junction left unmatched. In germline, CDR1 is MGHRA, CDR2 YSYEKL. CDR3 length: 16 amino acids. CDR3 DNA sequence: TGCGCCAGCAGCCCTCTTAGCGGGAAGAACTACAATGAGCAGTTCTTC. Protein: CASSPLSGKNYNEQFF.

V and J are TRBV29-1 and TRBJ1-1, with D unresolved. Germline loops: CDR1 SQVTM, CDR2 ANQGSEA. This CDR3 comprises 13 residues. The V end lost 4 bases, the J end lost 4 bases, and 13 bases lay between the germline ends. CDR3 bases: TGCAGCGTTGCTAATCAGGATGGCACTGAAGCTTTCTTT. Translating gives CSVANQDGTEAFF.

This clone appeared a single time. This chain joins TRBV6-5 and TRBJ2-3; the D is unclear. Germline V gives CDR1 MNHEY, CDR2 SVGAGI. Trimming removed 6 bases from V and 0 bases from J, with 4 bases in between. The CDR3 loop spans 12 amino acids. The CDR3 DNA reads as TGTGCCAGCAGCCCCAGCACAGATACGCAGTATTTT. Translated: CASSPSTDTQYF.

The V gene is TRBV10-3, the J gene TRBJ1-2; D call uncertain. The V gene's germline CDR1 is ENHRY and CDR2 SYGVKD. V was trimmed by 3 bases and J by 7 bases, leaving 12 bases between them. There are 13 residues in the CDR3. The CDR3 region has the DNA TGTGCCATCAGTGACGAGGGAGTCGGTGGCTACACCTTC. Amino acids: CAISDEGVGGYTF.

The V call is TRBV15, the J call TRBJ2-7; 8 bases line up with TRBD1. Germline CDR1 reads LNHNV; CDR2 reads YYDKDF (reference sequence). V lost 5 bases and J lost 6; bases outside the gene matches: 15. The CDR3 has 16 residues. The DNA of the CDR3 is TGTGCCACCAGCCGATCCGGAGGACAGGGTTTGGGCGAGCAGTACTTC. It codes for CATSRSGGQGLGEQYF.

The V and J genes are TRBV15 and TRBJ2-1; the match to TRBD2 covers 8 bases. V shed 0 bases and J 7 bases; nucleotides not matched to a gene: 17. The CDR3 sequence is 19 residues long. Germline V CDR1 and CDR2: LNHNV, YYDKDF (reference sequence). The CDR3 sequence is CATSREGSREVLYRNEQFF. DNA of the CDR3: TGTGCCACCAGCAGAGAAGGGTCGCGGGAGGTTTTATATCGTAATGAGCAGTTCTTC.

The CDR3 DNA reads as TGTGCCTGGAGTGGTACGGGACAGTTAGTGTCAGGCTACACCTTC. Protein: CAWSGTGQLVSGYTF. The rearrangement links TRBV30 to TRBJ1-2, with TRBD1 identical over 7 bases. CDR1 is GTSNPN and CDR2 is SVGIG in the germline V gene (reference sequence). This CDR3 is built from 15 residues. The V and J ends lost 1 base and 8 bases, in that order; junction bases with no gene match: 13.

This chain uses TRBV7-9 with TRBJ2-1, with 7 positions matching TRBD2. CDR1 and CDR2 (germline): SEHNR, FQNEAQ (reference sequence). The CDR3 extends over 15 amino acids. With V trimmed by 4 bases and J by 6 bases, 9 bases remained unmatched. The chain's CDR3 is CASSSERDRGNEQFF. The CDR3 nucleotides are TGTGCCAGCAGCTCCGAGCGGGACCGTGGCAATGAGCAGTTCTTC. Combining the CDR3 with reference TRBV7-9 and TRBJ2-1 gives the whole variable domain DTGVSQNPRHKITKRGQNVTFRCDPISEHNRLYWYRQTLGQGPEFLTYFQNEAQLEKSRLLSDRFSAERPKGSFSTLEIQRTEQGDSAMYLCASSSERDRGNEQFFGPGTRLTVL.

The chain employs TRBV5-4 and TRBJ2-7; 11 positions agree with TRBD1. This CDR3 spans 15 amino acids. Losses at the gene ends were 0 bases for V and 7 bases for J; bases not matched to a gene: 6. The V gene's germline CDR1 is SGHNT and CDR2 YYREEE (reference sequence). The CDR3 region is CASSLVGQGAREQYF. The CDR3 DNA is TGTGCCAGCAGCTTGGTAGGACAGGGGGCTCGGGAGCAGTACTTC.

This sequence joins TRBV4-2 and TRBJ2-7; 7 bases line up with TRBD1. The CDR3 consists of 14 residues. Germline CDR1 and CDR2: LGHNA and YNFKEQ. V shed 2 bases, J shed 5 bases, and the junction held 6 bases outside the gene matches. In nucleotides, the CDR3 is TGTGCCAGCAGCCAAATCCGGGACAGCGACGAGCAGTACTTC. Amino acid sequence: CASSQIRDSDEQYF.

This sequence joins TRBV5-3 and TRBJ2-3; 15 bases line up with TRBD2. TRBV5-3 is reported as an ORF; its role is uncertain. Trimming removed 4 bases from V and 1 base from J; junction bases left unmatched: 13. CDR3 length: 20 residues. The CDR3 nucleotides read TGTGCCAGAAGCGTTTGGTGGCGGACTAGCGGGAGGGCCCGCACAGATACGCAGTATTTT. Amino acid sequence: CARSVWWRTSGRARTDTQYF.